The rows below give T cell receptor beta chains drawn from one sample of a study of T-cell memory formation after mild COVID-19. TCRdb itself ran the 5' RACE reads through MiXCR, one entry per CDR3 protein. The table records 400,000 to 500,000 distinct CDR3 sequences, around 20% of them present only once. The sample taken for sequencing was PBMCs or a T cell subset sorted from them (not recorded which). The receptors come from an adult woman who had mild COVID-19 (a few samples of this study predate the infection). Cell type and time point are not known. Both conserved end residues are part of each CDR3. Fields, in order: J gene, V gene, D gene, clone size, CDR3 DNA, CDR3 protein. D genes are given only for firm matches. Not all rows give a size; the values are once, few, many and, for expanded clones, a class.

>TRBJ1-5|TRBV6-1|TRBD1|few
TGTGCCAGCAGGGGACAGGGCGACCAGCCCCAGCATTTT
CASRGQGDQPQHF
>TRBJ1-1|TRBV4-2|-|-
TGTGCCAGCAGCCAAGGGGTTGCAGGAGACACTGAAGCTTTCTTT
CASSQGVAGDTEAFF
>TRBJ2-3|TRBV24-1|-|-
TGTGCCACCAGTGCCCGCACAGATACGCAGTATTTT
CATSARTDTQYF
>TRBJ1-4|TRBV3-1|-|few
TGTGCCAGCAGCCAAGAGGGGACAAATCTAAATGAAAAACTGTTTTTT
CASSQEGTNLNEKLFF
>TRBJ2-7|TRBV12-3/TRBV12-4|-|few
TGTGCCAGCAGTTTGGCCCCCCTGTACGAGCAGTACTTC
CASSLAPLYEQYF
>TRBJ2-7|TRBV18|TRBD2|-
TGTGCCAGCTCACAAACTAGCGGGAGAGATGAGCAGTACTTC
CASSQTSGRDEQYF
>TRBJ2-3|TRBV5-1|-|-
TGCGCCAGCGGCTGGTTCTCAGATACGCAGTATTTT
CASGWFSDTQYF
>TRBJ1-6|TRBV7-6|-|-
TGTGCCAGCAGCCGAACGTTGGGGAATTCCTCACCCCTCCACTTT
CASSRTLGNSSPLHF
>TRBJ2-3|TRBV5-1|-|few
TGCGCCAGCAGCTTGCAGGAAACAGATACGCAGTATTTT
CASSLQETDTQYF
>TRBJ2-7|TRBV6-1|-|-
TGTGCCAGCAGTGAACGCGGGGTGAACGAGCAGTACTTC
CASSERGVNEQYF
>TRBJ2-7|TRBV6-1|-|few
TGTGCCAGCAGTGCCGGGACCCCTTACGAGCAGTACTTC
CASSAGTPYEQYF